This TCR beta chain emerged from a study of shared clonotypes between healthy human individuals. Study-level results: Compared with clonotypes that all four donors shared, non-shared clonotypes had lower generation probabilities.

This clone was seen more than once but under ten times. Antigen: not known. This specimen includes other DNA sequences encoding the same CDR3. Subsets obtained from CD4+ cells comprised CD45RA+ naive and CD45RA-negative memory cells. A 200 ng quantity of DNA, approximately 29,000 T cell genomes, went into the sorted-subset replicate PCRs. Profiling relied on immunoSEQ multiplex PCR, and the TCRdb table lists in-frame clones only, not all of them. Among approximately 980,000 clones listed, approximately 76% were seen once. Germline V gene data show CDR1 as SGHRS and CDR2 as YFSETQ. Trimming removed 0 bases from V and 7 bases from J; junction bases left unmatched: 1. The CDR3 is 15 amino acids.

Sequenced material: memory CD4+ T cells sorted from blood. Subset given: CD45RA-negative fraction. The gene calls are TRBV5-1 and TRBJ1-6, with 10 positions matching TRBD1. The origin of this receptor is a man between 18 and 29 years old in good health. CDR3 sequence (DNA): TGCGCCAGCAGCTTGGAGGGACAGGGGAATTCACCCCTCCACTTT. Encoded protein: CASSLEGQGNSPLHF.